The source of this T cell receptor (beta chain) is a study of type 1 and type 2 diabetes patients. Study details: From PBMCs, CD4+ and CD8+ T cells were isolated by magnetic microbeads. Sequencing for the whole study yielded more than 15 million paired-end reads. Study results and limitations: Between type 2 diabetes and control samples, V and J usage averaged roughly 0.97 correlation. Type 2 diabetes repertoires were more diverse than type 1 diabetes repertoires.

Amplification started from genomic DNA. Multiplex PCR with 30 forward and 13 reverse primers amplified the TCR beta CDR3. TCRdb processed the multiplex PCR reads anew with MiXCR; each CDR3 protein has one entry. The repertoire holds fewer than 300,000 distinct CDR3 sequences, with around 47% as singletons. With regard to this clonotype: The antigen remains undetermined.

Sequenced sample: peripheral blood mononuclear cells (PBMCs). This TCR was sampled from a man between 18 and 35 years old with type 2 diabetes.

The CDR3 sequence: CASSWAGGPGTGELFF. In DNA, the CDR3 is TGTGCCAGCAGCTGGGCGGGAGGGCCCGGGACCGGGGAGCTGTTTTTT. The V gene is TRBV11-1, the J gene TRBJ2-2; 9 bases agree with TRBD2. This CDR3 contains 16 residues. CDR1 and CDR2 (germline): SGHAT, FQDESV (reference sequence). After removal of 4 bases from V and 5 bases from J, the junction contained 8 bases not matched to a gene.